Shown below are 28 T cell receptor beta chains from a single sample sequenced in a study of blood T cells in healthy people across ages. Alongside a J-beta primer mix, a sample-barcoded 5' primer served in a second PCR lasting roughly 6 to 12 cycles. TCRdb ran MiXCR on the 5' RACE reads and lists one entry per CDR3 protein. The sample includes around 990,000 distinct CDR3 sequences, roughly two fifths of them seen just once. Source material: blood. Source of these receptors: a young man in good health.

The chain carries TRBV11-1 and TRBJ2-1; TRBD1 agrees at 7 bases. The end of the DNA fits TRBJ2-7 better, so the J call may be wrong. The CDR3 runs to 14 residues. CDR1 is SGHAT and CDR2 is FQDESV in the germline V gene (reference sequence). The CDR3 coding sequence is TGTGCCAGCCGAGAGGGGGCGGGTTACAATGAGCAGTACTTC. It codes for CASREGAGYNEQYF.

The chain links TRBV2 to TRBJ2-5; no firm D call. Trimming shortened V by 6 bases and J by 0 bases, and 11 bases separated the two germline ends. The CDR3 has 14 residues. Germline V gives CDR1 SNHLY, CDR2 FYNNEI. Here the CDR3 reads CASRADRYQETQYF. The CDR3 DNA is TGTGCCAGCAGGGCAGACCGGTACCAAGAGACCCAGTACTTC.

The chain carries TRBV25-1 and TRBJ1-4, with D perhaps TRBD1 (5 bases). The CDR3 length is 13 residues. Germline V gene data show CDR1 as MGHDK and CDR2 as SYGVNS. Trimming shortened V by 4 bases and J by 10 bases, and 13 bases separated the two germline ends. CDR3 nucleotide sequence: TGTGCCAGCAGTGTGGGGGGAATGGGAAAACTGTTTTTT. This codes for CASSVGGMGKLFF.

The chain is built from TRBV19 and TRBJ2-7; D gene unclear. V was clipped by 6 bases and J by 6 bases, with 18 bases between them. This CDR3 is 14 amino acids long. Germline-derived CDR1 and CDR2 are LNHDA and SQIVND (reference sequence). The CDR3 loop reads CASSPRKLESEQYF. The CDR3 region has the DNA TGTGCCAGTAGCCCCCGCAAGCTAGAATCCGAGCAGTACTTC.

The chain is built from TRBV12-5 and TRBJ1-5; D is uncertain. Trimming took 5 bases from V and 6 from J, leaving 11 bases between them. Germline CDR1 reads LGHNT; CDR2 reads FRNRAP. This CDR3 is 13 amino acids long. CDR3: CASGGGLGQPQHF. CDR3 sequence (DNA): TGTGCTAGTGGTGGAGGGCTCGGTCAGCCCCAGCATTTT.

This clonotype was seen a handful of times. This chain uses TRBV6-6 with TRBJ1-4; 7 bases align to TRBD1. CDR3 length equals 15 residues. J gave up 3 bases and V 5 bases, and 6 bases lay outside the gene matches. From germline, CDR1 is MNHNY and CDR2 SVGAGI (reference sequence). The CDR3 protein is CASSDWGQPNEKLFF. The CDR3 DNA reads TGTGCCAGCAGTGACTGGGGACAGCCTAATGAAAAACTGTTTTTT.

The chain joins TRBV4-2 to TRBJ2-1; 14 nucleotides match TRBD2. The CDR3 totals 17 residues. Trimming at V came to 5 bases and at J to 9 bases, leaving 12 bases not matched to a gene. CDR1 is LGHNA and CDR2 is YNFKEQ in the germline V gene. The DNA for the CDR3 is TGTGCCAGCAGCAACCCCCCGGGACTAGCGGGAGAAGGTGAGCAGTTCTTC. It encodes CASSNPPGLAGEGEQFF.

The CDR3 spells CASSKGDRTYEQYF. CDR3 DNA: TGTGCCAGCAGCAAAGGGGACAGGACCTACGAGCAGTACTTC. This chain joins TRBV21-1 and TRBJ2-7; the table's D call TRBD1 went unverified against the DNA. TRBV21-1 is annotated as a pseudogene. The CDR3 totals 14 residues.

The rearrangement links TRBV28 to TRBJ1-1, with TRBD1 matching over 8 bases. This CDR3 has 14 amino acids. Looked up from germline, CDR1 is MDHEN and CDR2 is SYDVKM. V lost 6 bases, J lost 1 base, and 4 bases stayed unmatched. CDR3: CASRDRGPNTEAFF. CDR3 DNA sequence: TGTGCCAGCAGAGACAGGGGCCCGAACACTGAAGCTTTCTTT. The full variable domain, rest sourced from reference TRBV28 and TRBJ1-1, is DVKVTQSSRYLVKRTGEKVFLECVQDMDHENMFWYRQDPGLGLRLIYFSYDVKMKEKGDIPEGYSVSREKKERFSLILESASTNQTSMYLCASRDRGPNTEAFFGQGTRLTVV.

V and J are TRBV10-3 and TRBJ2-7, with D uncertain. V was shortened by 0 bases and J by 1 base, with 10 bases between the two germline ends. CDR1 is ENHRY, CDR2 SYGVKD, per germline. The CDR3 is 15 amino acids. As DNA, the CDR3 is TGTGCCATCAGTGAGTCGGGCGCAAAATCCTACGAGCAGTACTTC. It translates to CAISESGAKSYEQYF.

As for this clonotype: Germline is not matched at one junction end, which may reflect a read error. The J gene is TRBJ2-1, the V gene TRBV6-5; 14 positions agree with TRBD2. Germline CDR1 reads MNHEY; CDR2 reads SVGAGI. The CDR3 runs 17 residues. This CDR3 reads CASSYSTSGRGNNGQFF. The CDR3 nucleotides are TGTGCCAGCAGTTACTCGACTAGCGGGAGGGGGAACAATGGGCAGTTCTTC.

This chain links TRBV4-3 with TRBJ1-1; D is unresolved. The CDR3 totals 17 residues. V dropped 0 bases and J dropped 1 base, with 15 bases sitting between them. Germline CDR1 is LGHNA and CDR2 is YSLEER. The CDR3 coding sequence is TGCGCCAGCAGCCAAGATTCGACGGCCACACCGAACACTGAAGCTTTCTTT. As protein: CASSQDSTATPNTEAFF.

This clonotype turned up a few times. The V call is TRBV20-1, the J call TRBJ1-4; D is uncertain. The germline gives CDR1 DFQATT, CDR2 SNEGSKA (reference sequence). The ends were cut back, 3 bases at V and 4 bases at J, with 9 bases in the middle. The CDR3 totals 13 residues. The CDR3 sequence is CSARFGGNEKLFF. In nucleotides, the CDR3 is TGCAGTGCTAGGTTCGGCGGTAATGAAAAACTGTTTTTT.

This clonotype has more than one count but fewer than ten. The rearrangement uses TRBV12-3 or TRBV12-4 and TRBJ2-3; D not certain. The CDR3 runs 13 residues. V was pared by 6 bases and J by 14 bases, with 21 bases between. CDR3 nucleotides: TGTGCCAGCAGCCCCCCGAGACTCCCGGTGGGGTATTTT. Amino acids: CASSPPRLPVGYF.

This chain connects TRBV10-3 to TRBJ2-3; 7 bases match TRBD1. CDR1 and CDR2 from the germline V gene are ENHRY and SYGVKD. The CDR3 is made up of 14 amino acids. J gave up 4 bases and V 10 bases, and 11 bases lay outside the gene matches. CDR3 sequence (DNA): TGTGCCACAGTAGGGGGCACTGAATCAGATACGCAGTATTTT. As protein: CATVGGTESDTQYF.

This clonotype was seen a handful of times. This chain uses TRBV6-2 or TRBV6-3 with TRBJ2-1; 9 bases line up with TRBD2. The CDR3 is 15 residues long. CDR1 is MNHEY and CDR2 is SVGEGT in the germline V gene. With V trimmed by 6 bases and J by 2 bases, 5 bases remained unmatched. The CDR3 here is CASSPRGGAYNEQFF. For the CDR3, the DNA is TGTGCCAGCAGCCCGCGCGGGGGGGCCTACAATGAGCAGTTCTTC.

The gene calls are TRBV2 and TRBJ2-7, with unresolved D. From germline, CDR1 is SNHLY and CDR2 FYNNEI. Trimming left V 1 base short and J 4 bases short, with 8 bases between. CDR3 length equals 13 residues. CDR3 sequence: CASSEDFRYEQYF. DNA of the CDR3: TGTGCCAGCAGTGAAGACTTCCGTTACGAGCAGTACTTC.

This chain joins TRBV3-1 and TRBJ2-5; 9 bases line up with TRBD1. The DNA end is a closer match to TRBJ2-7, so the J assignment may be wrong. Germline V gene data show CDR1 as LGHDT and CDR2 as YNNKEL (reference sequence). This CDR3 is built from 14 residues. The CDR3, as DNA: TGTGCCAGCAGCCCAAGGGACAGGGTTGCCGAGCAGTACTTC. Translated: CASSPRDRVAEQYF.

This clonotype was recorded at least ten times. This chain joins TRBV10-3 and TRBJ2-5; 9 nucleotides agree with TRBD2. J was trimmed by 0 bases and V by 6 bases; bases with no gene match: 5. The CDR3 has 15 amino acids. CDR1 ENHRY and CDR2 SYGVKD come from the germline V gene. In DNA form, the CDR3 reads TGTGCCATCAGCGGTACTAGCGGGTACCAAGAGACCCAGTACTTC. It codes for CAISGTSGYQETQYF.

The rearrangement joins TRBV14 to TRBJ1-2; D is perhaps TRBD1 (6 bases). The CDR3 is 16 residues long. In germline, CDR1 is SGHDN, CDR2 FVKESK. With 0 bases removed from V and 1 base from J, the gap between germline ends came to 12 bases. The DNA of the CDR3 is TGTGCCAGCAGCCAAGATGGGGGCAGGAGTAACTATGGCTACACCTTC. Protein product: CASSQDGGRSNYGYTF.

This clonotype was recorded many times. The chain combines TRBV12-3 or TRBV12-4 with TRBJ2-3, with a tentative D call TRBD1 (6 bases). The CDR3 contains 13 residues. Trimming shortened V by 2 bases and J by 4 bases, and 7 bases separated the two germline ends. The CDR3 sequence: CASSLPGADTQYF. In nucleotides, the CDR3 is TGTGCCAGCAGTTTACCAGGGGCAGATACGCAGTATTTT.

This chain uses TRBV7-8 with TRBJ1-1; 7 positions match TRBD1. The germline CDR1 and CDR2 sequences are SGHVS and FQNEAQ. The CDR3 has 15 residues. Trimming cost V 2 bases and J 4 bases; bases outside gene matches: 7. CDR3 bases: TGTGCCAGCAGCTTACTGCAGGGGGGAGGCACTGAAGCTTTCTTT. Translation gives CASSLLQGGGTEAFF. Combining the CDR3 with reference TRBV7-8 and TRBJ1-1 gives the whole variable domain GAGVSQSPRYKVAKRGQDVALRCDPISGHVSLFWYQQALGQGPEFLTYFQNEAQLDKSGLPSDRFFAERPEGSVSTLKIQRTQQEDSAVYLCASSLLQGGGTEAFFGQGTRLTVV.

The table lists this clonotype with a few counts. This chain uses TRBV12-3 or TRBV12-4 with TRBJ2-1; tentative D call: TRBD1 (6 bases). Trimming took 7 bases from V and 3 from J, leaving 13 bases between them. This CDR3 has 14 amino acids. CDR3 nucleotide sequence: TGTGCCAGCAACCGGGACACCGACTACAATGAGCAGTTCTTC. It specifies CASNRDTDYNEQFF.

This chain joins TRBV27 and TRBJ2-4; D is possibly TRBD1 (6 bases). The DNA end favors TRBJ2-7, so the J call may be wrong. The CDR3 extends over 14 amino acids. Looked up from germline, CDR1 is MNHEY and CDR2 is SMNVEV (reference sequence). The CDR3 loop reads CASSFIRGTYEQYF. In DNA form, the CDR3 reads TGTGCCAGCAGTTTTATCAGGGGCACCTACGAGCAGTACTTC.

The rearrangement uses TRBV19 and TRBJ2-1, with 7 bases matching TRBD1. This CDR3 is 15 amino acids long. The V gene end was trimmed by 2 bases and the J gene end by 4 bases; junction bases not matched to a gene: 5. Germline CDR1 and CDR2: LNHDA and SQIVND (reference sequence). CDR3 residues: CASSIYPGQYNEQFF. The CDR3 nucleotides are TGTGCCAGTAGTATATATCCGGGACAGTACAATGAGCAGTTCTTC.

This chain's CDR3 is CASRGGQNNEQYF. The DNA for the CDR3 is TGTGCCAGCAGAGGGGGGCAAAACAATGAGCAGTACTTC. This chain joins TRBV9 and TRBJ2-5; the D call may be TRBD1 or TRBD2 (6 bases each). Germline-derived CDR1 and CDR2 are SGDLS and YYNGEE. The CDR3 contains 13 residues. V lost 5 bases and J 11 bases, leaving 19 bases between the germline ends.

This clonotype has just a few counts. The junction does not match germline at one end; this may be a read error. This rearrangement joins TRBV28 to TRBJ1-2; TRBD1 is a possible D gene (5 bases). The CDR3 runs 15 residues. Germline loops: CDR1 MDHEN, CDR2 SYDVKM. CDR3 region: CATSYTGVGSYGYTF. CDR3 nucleotide sequence: TGTGCCACCAGTTACACAGGTGTGGGATCCTATGGCTACACCTTC.

V and J are TRBV27 and TRBJ2-7, with 11 bases that match TRBD1. The V gene end was trimmed by 1 base and the J gene end by 7 bases; junction bases not matched to a gene: 6. From germline, CDR1 is MNHEY and CDR2 SMNVEV (reference sequence). The CDR3 runs 15 residues. The CDR3 is CASSLLGTGGDEQYF. The CDR3 nucleotides are TGTGCCAGCAGTTTATTAGGGACAGGGGGGGATGAGCAGTACTTC.